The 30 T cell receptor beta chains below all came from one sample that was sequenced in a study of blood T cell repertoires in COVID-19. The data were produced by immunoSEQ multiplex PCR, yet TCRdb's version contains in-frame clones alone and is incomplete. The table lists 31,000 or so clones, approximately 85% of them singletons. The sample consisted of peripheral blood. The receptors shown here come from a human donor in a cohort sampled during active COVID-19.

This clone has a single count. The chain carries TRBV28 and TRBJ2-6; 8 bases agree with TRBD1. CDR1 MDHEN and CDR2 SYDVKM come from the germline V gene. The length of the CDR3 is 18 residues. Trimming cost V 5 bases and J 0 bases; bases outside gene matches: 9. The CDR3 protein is CASSPGTGVSSGANVLTF. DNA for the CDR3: TGTGCCAGCAGTCCGGGGACAGGCGTTAGCTCTGGGGCCAACGTCCTGACTTTC. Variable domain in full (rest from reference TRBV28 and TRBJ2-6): DVKVTQSSRYLVKRTGEKVFLECVQDMDHENMFWYRQDPGLGLRLIYFSYDVKMKEKGDIPEGYSVSREKKERFSLILESASTNQTSMYLCASSPGTGVSSGANVLTFGAGSRLTVL.

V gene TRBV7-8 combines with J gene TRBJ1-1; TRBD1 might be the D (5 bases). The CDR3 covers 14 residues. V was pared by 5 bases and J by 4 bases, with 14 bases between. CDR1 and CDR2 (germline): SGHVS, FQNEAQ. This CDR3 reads CASSLTYGGTEAFF. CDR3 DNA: TGTGCCAGCAGCCTTACCTACGGGGGCACTGAAGCTTTCTTT. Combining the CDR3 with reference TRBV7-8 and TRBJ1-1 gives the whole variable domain GAGVSQSPRYKVAKRGQDVALRCDPISGHVSLFWYQQALGQGPEFLTYFQNEAQLDKSGLPSDRFFAERPEGSVSTLKIQRTQQEDSAVYLCASSLTYGGTEAFFGQGTRLTVV.

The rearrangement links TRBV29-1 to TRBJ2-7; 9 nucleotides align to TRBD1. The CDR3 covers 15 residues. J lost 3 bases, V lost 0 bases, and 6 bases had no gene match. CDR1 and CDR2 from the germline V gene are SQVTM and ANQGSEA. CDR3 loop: CSVEDVDRGIYEQYF. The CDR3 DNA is TGCAGCGTTGAAGACGTGGACAGGGGTATCTACGAGCAGTACTTC.

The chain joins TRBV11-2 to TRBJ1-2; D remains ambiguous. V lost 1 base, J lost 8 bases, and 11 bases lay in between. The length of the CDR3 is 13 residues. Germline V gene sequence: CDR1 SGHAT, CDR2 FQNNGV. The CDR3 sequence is CASSLGGWRGYTF. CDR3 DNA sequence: TGTGCCAGCAGCTTAGGTGGTTGGAGGGGCTACACCTTC. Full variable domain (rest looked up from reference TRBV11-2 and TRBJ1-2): EAGVAQSPRYKIIEKRQSVAFWCNPISGHATLYWYQQILGQGPKLLIQFQNNGVVDDSQLPKDRFSAERLKGVDSTLKIQPAKLEDSAVYLCASSLGGWRGYTFGSGTRLTVV.

CDR3 amino acids: CASSPLAGLASGELFF. The DNA for the CDR3 is TGTGCCAGCAGCCCCCTCGCGGGACTAGCGAGCGGGGAGCTGTTTTTT. V usage is TRBV11-2 and J usage is TRBJ2-2; 10 bases fit TRBD2. The trim removed 5 bases at V and 7 bases at J, leaving 10 bases unmatched. In germline, CDR1 is SGHAT, CDR2 FQNNGV. The CDR3 runs to 16 residues.

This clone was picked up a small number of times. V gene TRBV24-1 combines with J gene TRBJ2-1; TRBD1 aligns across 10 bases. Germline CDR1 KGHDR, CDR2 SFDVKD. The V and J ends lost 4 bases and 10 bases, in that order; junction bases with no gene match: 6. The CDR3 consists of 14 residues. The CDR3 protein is CATSDRGQGREQFF. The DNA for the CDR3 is TGTGCCACCAGTGACCGGGGACAGGGGCGGGAGCAGTTCTTC.

CDR3: CASSRGTSGGLSYEQYF. As DNA, the CDR3 is TGTGCCAGCAGTCGCGGGACTAGCGGGGGCCTCTCCTACGAGCAGTACTTC. V and J are TRBV6-6 and TRBJ2-7; 14 bases align to TRBD2. The CDR3 length is 17 residues. Germline CDR1 reads MNHNY; CDR2 reads SVGAGI (reference sequence). The V and J ends lost 5 bases and 0 bases, in that order; junction bases with no gene match: 6.

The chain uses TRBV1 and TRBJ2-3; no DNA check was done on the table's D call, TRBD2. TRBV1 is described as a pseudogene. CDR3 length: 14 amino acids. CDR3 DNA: TGCACCAGCAGCCAAGACGTTAGCACAGATACGCAGTATTTT. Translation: CTSSQDVSTDTQYF.

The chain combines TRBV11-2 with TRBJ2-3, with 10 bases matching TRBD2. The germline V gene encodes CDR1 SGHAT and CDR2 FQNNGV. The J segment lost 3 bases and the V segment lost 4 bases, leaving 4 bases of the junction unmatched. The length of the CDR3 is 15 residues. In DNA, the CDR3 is TGTGCCAGCAGCTCTAGCGGGAGTTTGACAGATACGCAGTATTTT. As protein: CASSSSGSLTDTQYF.

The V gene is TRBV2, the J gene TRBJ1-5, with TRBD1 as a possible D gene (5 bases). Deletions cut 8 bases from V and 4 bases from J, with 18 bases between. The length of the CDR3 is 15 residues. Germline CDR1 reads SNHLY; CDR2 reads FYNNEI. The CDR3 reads CASSQGEGGNQPQHF. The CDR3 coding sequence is TGTGCCAGCTCTCAAGGGGAGGGTGGGAATCAGCCCCAGCATTTT.

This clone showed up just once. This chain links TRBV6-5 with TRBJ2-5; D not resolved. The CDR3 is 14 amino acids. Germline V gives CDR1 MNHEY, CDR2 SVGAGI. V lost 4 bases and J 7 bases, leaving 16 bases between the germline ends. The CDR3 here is CASSSLSGPGTQYF. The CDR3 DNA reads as TGTGCCAGCAGTTCCCTCAGTGGTCCTGGGACCCAGTACTTC.

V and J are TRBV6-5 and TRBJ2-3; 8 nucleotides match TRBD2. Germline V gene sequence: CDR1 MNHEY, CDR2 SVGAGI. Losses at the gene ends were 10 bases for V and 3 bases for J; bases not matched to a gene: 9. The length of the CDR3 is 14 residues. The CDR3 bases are TGTGCCATCTCCCGCGGGGGGAGGACAGATACGCAGTATTTT. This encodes CAISRGGRTDTQYF.

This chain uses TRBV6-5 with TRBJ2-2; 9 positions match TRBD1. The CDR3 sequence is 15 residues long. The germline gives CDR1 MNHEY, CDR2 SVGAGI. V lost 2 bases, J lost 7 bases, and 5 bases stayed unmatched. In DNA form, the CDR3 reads TGTGCCAGCAGTTACACACAGGGGGCAGGCGGGGAGCTGTTTTTT. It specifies CASSYTQGAGGELFF.

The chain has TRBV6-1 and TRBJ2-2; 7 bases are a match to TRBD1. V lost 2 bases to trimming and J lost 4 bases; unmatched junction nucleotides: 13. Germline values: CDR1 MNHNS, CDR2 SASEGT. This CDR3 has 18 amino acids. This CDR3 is CASSEPEGRQGFTGELFF. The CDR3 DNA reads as TGTGCCAGCAGTGAACCGGAAGGTAGACAGGGTTTCACCGGGGAGCTGTTTTTT.

CDR3 DNA sequence: TGTGCCAGCAGTGTAACAGGGGGCAGGCAGCCCCAGCATTTT. Its translation: CASSVTGGRQPQHF. This sequence joins TRBV6-2 or TRBV6-3 and TRBJ1-5; TRBD1 matches at 9 bases. The CDR3 loop spans 14 amino acids. Looked up from germline, CDR1 is MNHEY and CDR2 is SVGEGT. Trimming took 5 bases from V and 7 from J; bases not matched to a gene: 6.

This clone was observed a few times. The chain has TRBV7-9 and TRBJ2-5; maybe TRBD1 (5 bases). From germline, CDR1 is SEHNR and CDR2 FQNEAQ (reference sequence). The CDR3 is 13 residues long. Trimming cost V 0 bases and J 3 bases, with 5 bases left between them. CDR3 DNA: TGTGCCAGCAGCTTAGCGACAGAAGAGACCCAGTACTTC. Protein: CASSLATEETQYF.

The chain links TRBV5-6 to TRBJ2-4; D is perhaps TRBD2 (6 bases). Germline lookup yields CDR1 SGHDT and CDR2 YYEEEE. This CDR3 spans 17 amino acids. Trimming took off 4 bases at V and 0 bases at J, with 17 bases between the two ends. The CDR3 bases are TGTGCCAGCAGCCGACTCCCTGGGGGGATAGCCAAAAACATTCAGTACTTC. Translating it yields CASSRLPGGIAKNIQYF.

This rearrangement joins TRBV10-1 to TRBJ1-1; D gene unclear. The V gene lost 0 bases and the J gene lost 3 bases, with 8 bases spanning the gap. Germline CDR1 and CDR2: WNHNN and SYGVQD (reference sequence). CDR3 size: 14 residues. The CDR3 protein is CASSESRSDTEAFF. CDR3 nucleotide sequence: TGCGCCAGCAGTGAGTCGAGGTCCGACACTGAAGCTTTCTTT.

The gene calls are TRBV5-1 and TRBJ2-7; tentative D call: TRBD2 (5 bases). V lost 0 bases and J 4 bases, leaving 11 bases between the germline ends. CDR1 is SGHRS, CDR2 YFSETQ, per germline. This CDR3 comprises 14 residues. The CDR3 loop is CASSLAGNEYEQYF. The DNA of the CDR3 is TGCGCCAGCAGCTTGGCGGGAAATGAATACGAGCAGTACTTC.

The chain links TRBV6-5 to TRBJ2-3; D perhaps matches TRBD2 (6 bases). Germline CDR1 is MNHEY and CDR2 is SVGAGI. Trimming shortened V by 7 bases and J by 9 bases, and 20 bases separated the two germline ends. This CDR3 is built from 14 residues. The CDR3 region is CASNTGSGPGTQYF. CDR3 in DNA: TGTGCCAGCAACACGGGTAGCGGCCCGGGGACGCAGTATTTT.

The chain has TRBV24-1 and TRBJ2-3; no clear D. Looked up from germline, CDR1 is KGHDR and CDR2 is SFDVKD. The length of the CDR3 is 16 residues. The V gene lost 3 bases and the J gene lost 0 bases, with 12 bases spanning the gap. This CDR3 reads CATSDVAGRSTDTQYF. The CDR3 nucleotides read TGTGCCACCAGTGATGTAGCCGGTCGCAGCACAGATACGCAGTATTTT.

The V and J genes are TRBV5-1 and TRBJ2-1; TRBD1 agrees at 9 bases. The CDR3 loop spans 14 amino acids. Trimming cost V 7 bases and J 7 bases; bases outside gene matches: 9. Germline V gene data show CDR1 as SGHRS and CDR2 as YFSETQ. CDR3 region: CASSGTGNKNEQFF. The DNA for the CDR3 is TGCGCCAGCTCCGGGACAGGGAATAAGAATGAGCAGTTCTTC. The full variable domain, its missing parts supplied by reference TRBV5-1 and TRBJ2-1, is KAGVTQTPRYLIKTRGQQVTLSCSPISGHRSVSWYQQTPGQGLQFLFEYFSETQRNKGNFPGRFSGRQFSNSRSEMNVSTLELGDSALYLCASSGTGNKNEQFFGPGTRLTVL.

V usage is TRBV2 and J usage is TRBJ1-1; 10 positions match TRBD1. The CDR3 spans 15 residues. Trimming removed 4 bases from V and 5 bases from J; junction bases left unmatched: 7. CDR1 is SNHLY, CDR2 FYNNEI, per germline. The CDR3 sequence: CASSGRDRGRTEAFF. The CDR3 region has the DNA TGTGCCAGCAGTGGCCGGGACAGGGGCCGAACTGAAGCTTTCTTT.

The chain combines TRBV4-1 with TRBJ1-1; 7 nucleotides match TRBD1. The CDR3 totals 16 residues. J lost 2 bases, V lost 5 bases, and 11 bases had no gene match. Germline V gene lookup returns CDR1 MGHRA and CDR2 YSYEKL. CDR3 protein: CASSTPQGGSNTEAFF. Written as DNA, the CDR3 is TGCGCCAGCAGCACCCCGCAGGGGGGATCAAACACTGAAGCTTTCTTT.

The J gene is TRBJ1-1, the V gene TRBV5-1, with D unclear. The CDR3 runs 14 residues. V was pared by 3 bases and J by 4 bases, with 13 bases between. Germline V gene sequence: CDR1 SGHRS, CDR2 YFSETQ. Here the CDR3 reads CASSYPREGTEAFF. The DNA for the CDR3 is TGCGCCAGCAGCTACCCACGGGAGGGCACTGAAGCTTTCTTT.

For the CDR3, the DNA is TGTGCCAGCAGTCCGTTCTCGACAGGGTCTACCAATCAGCCCCAGCATTTT. It codes for CASSPFSTGSTNQPQHF. The chain joins TRBV6-2 or TRBV6-3 to TRBJ1-5, with 7 bases aligning to TRBD1. Germline assignment: CDR1 MNHEY and CDR2 SVGEGT. The CDR3 runs 17 residues. The V and J ends lost 5 bases and 3 bases, in that order; junction bases with no gene match: 13.

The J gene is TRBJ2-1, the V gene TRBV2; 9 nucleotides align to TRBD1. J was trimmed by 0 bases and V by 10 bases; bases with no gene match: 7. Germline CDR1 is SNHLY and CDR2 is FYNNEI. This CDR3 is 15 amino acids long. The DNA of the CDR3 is TGTGCCACCACCCGGGACAGGGACTCCTACAATGAGCAGTTCTTC. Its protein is CATTRDRDSYNEQFF.

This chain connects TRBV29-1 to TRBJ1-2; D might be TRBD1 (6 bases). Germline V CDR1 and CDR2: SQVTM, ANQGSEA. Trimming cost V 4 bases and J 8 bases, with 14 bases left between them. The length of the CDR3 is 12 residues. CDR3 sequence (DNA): TGCAGCGTTGCTGGGGGCGCACGGGGCTACACCTTC. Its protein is CSVAGGARGYTF.

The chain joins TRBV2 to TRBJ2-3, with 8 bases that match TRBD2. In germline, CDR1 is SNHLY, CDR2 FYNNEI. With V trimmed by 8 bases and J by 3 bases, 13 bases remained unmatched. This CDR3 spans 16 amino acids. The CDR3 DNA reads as TGTGCCAGCGGGGGCTGGGCGGGAGGACGGACAGATACGCAGTATTTT. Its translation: CASGGWAGGRTDTQYF.

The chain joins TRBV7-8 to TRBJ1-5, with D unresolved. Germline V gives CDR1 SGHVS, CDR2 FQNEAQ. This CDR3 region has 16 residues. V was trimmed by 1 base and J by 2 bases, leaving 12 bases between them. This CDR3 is CASSLEFVSGNQPQHF. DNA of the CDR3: TGTGCCAGCAGCTTAGAATTTGTATCGGGCAATCAGCCCCAGCATTTT.